This TCR beta chain was captured in a study of T cells in Graves' hyperthyroidism and ophthalmopathy. Trimming removed 6 bases from V and 6 bases from J, with 21 bases in between. Germline V lookup: CDR1 MDHEN, CDR2 SYDVKM. CDR3 length: 16 amino acids. It was RNA transcripts that yielded the amplified TCR beta CDR3 regions. With the HTBI primer set, the TCR CDR3 went through a first round of RT-PCR. Each CDR3 protein is one row after TCRdb ran MiXCR on the multiplex PCR reads. The repertoire holds about 560,000 distinct CDR3 sequences, with 12% to 15% as singletons. The sample holds many counts of this clonotype.

The TCR was taken from a woman aged 40 to 50 with Graves' hyperthyroidism. V is TRBV28 and J is TRBJ1-5; no clear D gene. The sequenced material came from blood. The CDR3 coding sequence is TGTGCCAGCAGGAGCCCCAGGAAAACTGGAGGTCAGCCCCAGCATTTT. Protein sequence: CASRSPRKTGGQPQHF.